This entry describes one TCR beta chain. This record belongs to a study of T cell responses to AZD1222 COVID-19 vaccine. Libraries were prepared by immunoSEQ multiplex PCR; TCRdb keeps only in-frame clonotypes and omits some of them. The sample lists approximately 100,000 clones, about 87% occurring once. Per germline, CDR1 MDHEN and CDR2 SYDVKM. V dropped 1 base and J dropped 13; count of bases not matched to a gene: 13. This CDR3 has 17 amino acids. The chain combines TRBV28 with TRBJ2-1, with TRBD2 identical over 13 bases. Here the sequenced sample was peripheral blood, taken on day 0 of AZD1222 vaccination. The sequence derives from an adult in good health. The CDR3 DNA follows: TGTGCCAGCAGTTTATTGACCTCAACTAGCGGGAGGGCCCGCCAGTTCTTC. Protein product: CASSLLTSTSGRARQFF.